The entry below gives a single TCR beta chain sequence along with its context. No antigen is known for it. This record belongs to a study of shared clonotypes between healthy human individuals. Study-wide results and limits: Across a handful of donors, naive CD4 shared 5% to 6%, naive CD8 more than 3%, memory CD4 2% to 2.5%, memory CD8 0.4% to 0.5%.

This CDR3 is built from 17 residues. Germline V lookup: CDR1 SGHNT, CDR2 YENEEA. V lost 5 bases, J lost 3 bases, and 7 bases stayed unmatched. Naive CD8 cells comprised CD45RO-negative, CCR7-positively selected cells, excluding terminally differentiated effector memory CD45RA+ cells. TCRdb's copy holds only in-frame clones and misses some; the assay was immunoSEQ multiplex PCR. The data contain approximately 2,200,000 clones, 90% to 95% of them singletons. The specimen sequenced was naive CD8+ T cells from PBMCs. The chain couples TRBV11-3 to TRBJ2-2; 12 bases map to TRBD1. The receptor comes from a young man in good health. Some clones in this sample may be carry-over from other donors' samples. This CDR3 reads CASSGGTGGFDTGELFF. CDR3 nucleotides: TGTGCCAGCAGCGGAGGGACAGGGGGCTTTGACACCGGGGAGCTGTTTTTT.